This T cell receptor beta chain was identified during a study of long-term antiretroviral therapy in people with HIV. Concerning this clone: Its specificity is not known.

The assay used was immunoSEQ (version v3.0), run at survey level. Sequencing was intended to reach 40,000-50,000 T-cell genomes per sample. The table came from immunoSEQ multiplex PCR; TCRdb's copy has only in-frame clones and leaves some out. Of roughly 25,000 clones in the sample, about 80% were seen once. V was pared by 7 bases and J by 7 bases, with 7 bases of the junction left unmatched. This CDR3 has 13 residues. Germline V gives CDR1 MNHNS, CDR2 SASEGT. Study results and limitations: All time points showed a repertoire dominated by clones expanded before ART. Transplant donor controls retained higher diversity, though diversity increased after ART.

The sample in question was unsorted PBMCs, obtained 0.7 years before starting antiretroviral therapy. The source is a man between 25 and 39 years old with HIV. This rearrangement joins TRBV6-1 to TRBJ2-1, with TRBD1 identical over 7 bases. The CDR3 protein is CASIRDRENEQFF. CDR3 bases: TGTGCCAGCATCCGGGACAGAGAAAATGAGCAGTTCTTC.